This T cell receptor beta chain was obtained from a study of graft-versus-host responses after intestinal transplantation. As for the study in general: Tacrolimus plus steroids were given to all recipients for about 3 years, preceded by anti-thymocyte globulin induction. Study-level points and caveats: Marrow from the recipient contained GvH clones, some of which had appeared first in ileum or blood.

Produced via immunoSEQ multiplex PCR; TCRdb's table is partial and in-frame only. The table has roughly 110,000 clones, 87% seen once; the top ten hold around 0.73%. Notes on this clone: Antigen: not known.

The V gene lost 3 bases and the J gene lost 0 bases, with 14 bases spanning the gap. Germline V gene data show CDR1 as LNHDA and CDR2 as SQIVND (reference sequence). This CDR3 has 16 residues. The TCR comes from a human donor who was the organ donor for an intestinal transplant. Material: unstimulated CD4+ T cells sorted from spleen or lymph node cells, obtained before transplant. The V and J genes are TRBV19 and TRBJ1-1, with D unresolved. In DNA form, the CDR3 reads TGTGCCAGTAGTATTCATTCCGGATACATGAACACTGAAGCTTTCTTT. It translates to CASSIHSGYMNTEAFF.